Included here is one T cell receptor beta chain sequence, with context. Reverse transcription used about 0.45 to 1 ug RNA and random hexamers. TCRdb analysed the immunoSEQ multiplex PCR reads with MiXCR anew, one entry per CDR3 protein. The sample carries approximately 120,000 distinct CDR3 sequences, over 85% recorded once. This sample was taken from a study of CD8 T cells in Susac syndrome. Germline V gene lookup returns CDR1 DFQATT and CDR2 SNEGSKA (reference sequence). This CDR3 has 13 amino acids. Sequencing was carried out using CD4+ T cells from PBMCs. The clonotype originates from a human donor in good health. The chain carries TRBV20-1 and TRBJ2-5, with D possibly matching TRBD2 (5 bases). The CDR3 region is CSLEGWDRETQYF. The CDR3 DNA follows: TGCTCCCTCGAGGGTTGGGATCGCGAGACCCAGTACTTC.